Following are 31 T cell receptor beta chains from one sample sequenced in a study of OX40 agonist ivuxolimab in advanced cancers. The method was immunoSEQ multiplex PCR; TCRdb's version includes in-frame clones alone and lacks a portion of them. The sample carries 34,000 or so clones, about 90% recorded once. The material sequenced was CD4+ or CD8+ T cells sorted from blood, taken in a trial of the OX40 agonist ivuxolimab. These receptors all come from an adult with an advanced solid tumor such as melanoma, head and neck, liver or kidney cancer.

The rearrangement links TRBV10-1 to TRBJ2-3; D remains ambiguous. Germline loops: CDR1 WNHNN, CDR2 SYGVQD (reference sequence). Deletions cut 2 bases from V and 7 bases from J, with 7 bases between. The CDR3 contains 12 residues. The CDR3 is CASSEDLYTQYF. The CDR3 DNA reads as TGCGCCAGCAGTGAGGACCTTTATACGCAGTATTTT.

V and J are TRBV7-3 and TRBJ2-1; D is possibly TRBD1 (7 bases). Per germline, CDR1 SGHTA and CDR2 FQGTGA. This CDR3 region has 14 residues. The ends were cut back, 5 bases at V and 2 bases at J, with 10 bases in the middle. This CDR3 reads CASSQGGPYNEQFF. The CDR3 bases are TGTGCCAGCAGCCAGGGGGGCCCCTACAATGAGCAGTTCTTC.

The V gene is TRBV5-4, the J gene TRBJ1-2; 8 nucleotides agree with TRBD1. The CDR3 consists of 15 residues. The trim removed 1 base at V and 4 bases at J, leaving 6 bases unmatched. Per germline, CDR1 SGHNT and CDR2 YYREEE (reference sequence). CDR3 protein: CASSLPPGQVYGYTF. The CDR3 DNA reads TGTGCCAGCAGCTTGCCCCCGGGACAGGTCTATGGCTACACCTTC.

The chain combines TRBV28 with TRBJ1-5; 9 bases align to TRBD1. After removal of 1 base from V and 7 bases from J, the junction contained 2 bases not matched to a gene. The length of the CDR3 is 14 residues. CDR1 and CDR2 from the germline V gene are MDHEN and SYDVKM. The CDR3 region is CASSLYTGGQPQHF. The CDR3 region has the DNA TGTGCCAGCAGTTTATATACAGGGGGCCAGCCCCAGCATTTT.

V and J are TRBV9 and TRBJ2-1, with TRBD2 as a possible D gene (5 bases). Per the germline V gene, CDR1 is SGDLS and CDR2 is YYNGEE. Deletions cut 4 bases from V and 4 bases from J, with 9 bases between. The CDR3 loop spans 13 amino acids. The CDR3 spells CASSPREYNEQFF. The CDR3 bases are TGTGCCAGCAGCCCGAGGGAGTACAATGAGCAGTTCTTC.

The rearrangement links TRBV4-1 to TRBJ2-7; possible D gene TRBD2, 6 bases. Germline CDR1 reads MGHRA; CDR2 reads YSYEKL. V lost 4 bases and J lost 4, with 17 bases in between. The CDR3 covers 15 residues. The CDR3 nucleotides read TGCGCCAGCAGCCGTCTTCCCGGACTAAGATACGAGCAGTACTTC. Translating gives CASSRLPGLRYEQYF.

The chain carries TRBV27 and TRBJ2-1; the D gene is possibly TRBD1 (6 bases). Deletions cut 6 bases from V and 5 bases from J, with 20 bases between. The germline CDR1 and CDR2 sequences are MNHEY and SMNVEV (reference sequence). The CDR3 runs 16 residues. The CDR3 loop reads CASSHAGPGGHNEQFF. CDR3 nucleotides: TGTGCCAGCAGCCATGCTGGGCCTGGGGGCCACAATGAGCAGTTCTTC.

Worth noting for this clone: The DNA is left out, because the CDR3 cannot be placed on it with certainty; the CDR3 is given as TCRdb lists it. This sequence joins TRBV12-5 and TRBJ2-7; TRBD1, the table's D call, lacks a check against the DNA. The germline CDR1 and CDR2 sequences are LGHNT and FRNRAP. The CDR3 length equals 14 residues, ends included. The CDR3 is CASGFLAGSYEQYV.

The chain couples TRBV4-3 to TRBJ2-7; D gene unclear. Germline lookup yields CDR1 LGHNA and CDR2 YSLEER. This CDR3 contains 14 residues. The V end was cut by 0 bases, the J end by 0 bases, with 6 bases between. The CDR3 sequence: CASSQDRSSYEQYF. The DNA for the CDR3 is TGCGCCAGCAGCCAAGACAGGTCCTCCTACGAGCAGTACTTC.

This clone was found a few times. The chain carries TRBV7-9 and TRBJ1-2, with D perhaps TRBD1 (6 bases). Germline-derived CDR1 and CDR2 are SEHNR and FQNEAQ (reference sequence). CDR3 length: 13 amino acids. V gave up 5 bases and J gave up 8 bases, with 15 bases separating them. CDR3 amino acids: CASSRGGSGGYTF. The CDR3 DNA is TGTGCCAGCAGCCGAGGGGGATCTGGAGGCTACACCTTC.

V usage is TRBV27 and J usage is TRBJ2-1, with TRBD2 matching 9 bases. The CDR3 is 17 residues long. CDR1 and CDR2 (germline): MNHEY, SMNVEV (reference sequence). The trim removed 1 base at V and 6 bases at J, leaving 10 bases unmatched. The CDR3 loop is CASSLLSAGGPGNEQFF. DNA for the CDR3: TGTGCCAGCAGTTTATTGTCGGCGGGAGGGCCGGGCAATGAGCAGTTCTTC.

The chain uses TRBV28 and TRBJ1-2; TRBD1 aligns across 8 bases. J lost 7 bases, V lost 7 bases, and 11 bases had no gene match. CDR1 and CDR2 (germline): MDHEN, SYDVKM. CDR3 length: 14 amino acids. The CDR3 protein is CASTETGGVIGYTF. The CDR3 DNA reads TGTGCCAGCACAGAAACAGGGGGGGTAATTGGCTACACCTTC.

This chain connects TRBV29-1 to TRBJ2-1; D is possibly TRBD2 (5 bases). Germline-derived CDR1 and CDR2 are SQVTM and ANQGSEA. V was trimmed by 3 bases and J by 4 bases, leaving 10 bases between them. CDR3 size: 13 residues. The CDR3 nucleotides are TGCAGCGTTGATTTACGGGATTACAATGAGCAGTTCTTC. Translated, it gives CSVDLRDYNEQFF.

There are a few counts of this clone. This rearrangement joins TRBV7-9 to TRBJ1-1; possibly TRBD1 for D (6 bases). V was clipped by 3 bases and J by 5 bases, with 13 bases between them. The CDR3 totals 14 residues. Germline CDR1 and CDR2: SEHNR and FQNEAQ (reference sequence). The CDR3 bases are TGTGCCAGCAGCTTGACGGGGGCGCGGACTGAAGCTTTCTTT. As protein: CASSLTGARTEAFF.

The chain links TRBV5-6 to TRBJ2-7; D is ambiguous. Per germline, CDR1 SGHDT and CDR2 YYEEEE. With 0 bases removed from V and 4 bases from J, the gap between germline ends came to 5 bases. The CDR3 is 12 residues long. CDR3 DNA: TGTGCCAGCAGCTTGGAGGGTTACGAGCAGTACTTC. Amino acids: CASSLEGYEQYF.

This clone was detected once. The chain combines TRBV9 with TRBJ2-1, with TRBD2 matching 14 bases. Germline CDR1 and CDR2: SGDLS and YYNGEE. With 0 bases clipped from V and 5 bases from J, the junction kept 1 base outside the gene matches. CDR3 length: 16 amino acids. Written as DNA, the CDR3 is TGTGCCAGCAGCGTAGAGGGACTAGCGGGAGACAATGAGCAGTTCTTC. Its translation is CASSVEGLAGDNEQFF.

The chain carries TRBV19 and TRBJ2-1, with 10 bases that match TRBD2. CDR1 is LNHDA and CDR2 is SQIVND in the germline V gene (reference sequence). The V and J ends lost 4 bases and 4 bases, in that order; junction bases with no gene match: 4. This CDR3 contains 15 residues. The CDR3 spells CASSTQLAGYNEQFF. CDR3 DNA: TGTGCCAGTAGTACTCAACTAGCGGGGTACAATGAGCAGTTCTTC. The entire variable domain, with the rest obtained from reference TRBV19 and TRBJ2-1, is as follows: DGGITQSPKYLFRKEGQNVTLSCEQNLNHDAMYWYRQDPGQGLRLIYYSQIVNDFQKGDIAEGYSVSREKKESFPLTVTSAQKNPTAFYLCASSTQLAGYNEQFFGPGTRLTVL.

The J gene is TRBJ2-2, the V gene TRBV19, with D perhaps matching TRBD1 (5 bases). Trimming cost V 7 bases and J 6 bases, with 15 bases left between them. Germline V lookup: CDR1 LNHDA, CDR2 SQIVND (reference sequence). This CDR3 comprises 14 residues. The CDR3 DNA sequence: TGTGCCAGTACCCACGGCGTGGGGCCCGGGGAGCTGTTTTTT. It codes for CASTHGVGPGELFF.

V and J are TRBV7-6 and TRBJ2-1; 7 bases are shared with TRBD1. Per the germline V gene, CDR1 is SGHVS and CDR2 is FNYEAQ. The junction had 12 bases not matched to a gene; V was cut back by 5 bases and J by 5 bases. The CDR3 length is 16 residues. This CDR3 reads CASSPKGTETNNEQFF. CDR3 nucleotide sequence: TGTGCCAGCAGCCCAAAGGGGACAGAAACAAACAATGAGCAGTTCTTC.

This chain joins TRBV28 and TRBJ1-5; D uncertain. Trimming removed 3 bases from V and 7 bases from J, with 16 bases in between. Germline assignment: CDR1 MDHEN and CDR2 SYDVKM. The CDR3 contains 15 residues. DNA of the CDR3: TGTGCCAGCAGTTTCCTCCCTGGTGGCAGCCAGCCCCAGCATTTT. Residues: CASSFLPGGSQPQHF.

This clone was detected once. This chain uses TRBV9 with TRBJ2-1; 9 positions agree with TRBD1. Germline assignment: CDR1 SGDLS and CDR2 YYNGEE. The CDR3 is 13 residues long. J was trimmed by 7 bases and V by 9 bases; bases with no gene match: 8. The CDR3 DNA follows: TGTGCCAACGGGGACAGGGAATCGAATGAGCAGTTCTTC. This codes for CANGDRESNEQFF.

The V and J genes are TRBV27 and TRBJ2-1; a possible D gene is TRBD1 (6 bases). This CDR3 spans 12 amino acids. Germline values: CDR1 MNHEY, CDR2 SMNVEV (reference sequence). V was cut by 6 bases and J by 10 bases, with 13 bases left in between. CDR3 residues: CASSGTGTEQFF. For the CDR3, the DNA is TGTGCCAGCAGCGGAACCGGGACAGAGCAGTTCTTC.

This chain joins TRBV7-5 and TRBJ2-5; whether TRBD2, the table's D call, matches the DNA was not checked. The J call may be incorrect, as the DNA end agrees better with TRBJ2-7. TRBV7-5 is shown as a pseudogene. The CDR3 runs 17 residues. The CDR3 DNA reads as TGTGCCAGAAGCCTCCTGAAACGGACTAGCGGTTCCTACGAGCAGTACTTC. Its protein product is CARSLLKRTSGSYEQYF.

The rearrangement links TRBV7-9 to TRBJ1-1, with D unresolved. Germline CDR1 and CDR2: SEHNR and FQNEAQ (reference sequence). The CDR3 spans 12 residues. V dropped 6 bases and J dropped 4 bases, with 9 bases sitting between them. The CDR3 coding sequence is TGTGCCAGCAGGTCCGTGGCCACTGAAGCTTTCTTT. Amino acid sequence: CASRSVATEAFF.

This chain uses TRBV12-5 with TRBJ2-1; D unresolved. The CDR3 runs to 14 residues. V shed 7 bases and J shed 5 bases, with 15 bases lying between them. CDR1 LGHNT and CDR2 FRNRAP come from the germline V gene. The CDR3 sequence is CASAPSDTDNEQFF. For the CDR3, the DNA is TGTGCTAGTGCTCCCTCCGACACCGACAATGAGCAGTTCTTC.

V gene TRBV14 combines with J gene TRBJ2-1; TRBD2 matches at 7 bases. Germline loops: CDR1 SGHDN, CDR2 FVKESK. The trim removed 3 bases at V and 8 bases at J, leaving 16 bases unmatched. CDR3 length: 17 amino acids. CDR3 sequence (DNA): TGTGCCAGCAGCCAGTCCGGACTAGGGTGGGGTTTTTATGAGCAGTTCTTC. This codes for CASSQSGLGWGFYEQFF.

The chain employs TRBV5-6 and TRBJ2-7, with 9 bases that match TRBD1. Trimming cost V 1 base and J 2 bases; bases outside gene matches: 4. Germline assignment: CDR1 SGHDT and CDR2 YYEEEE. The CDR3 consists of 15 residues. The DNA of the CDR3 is TGTGCCAGCAGCTTGAGGGACAGGGTTACCTACGAGCAGTACTTC. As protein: CASSLRDRVTYEQYF.

CDR3: CASSLGVFTEAFF. The CDR3 coding sequence is TGTGCCAGCAGTTTAGGGGTATTCACTGAAGCTTTCTTT. The chain uses TRBV27 and TRBJ1-1; D gene unclear. Trimming pared 2 bases from V and 4 bases from J, leaving 8 bases between. Germline CDR1 reads MNHEY; CDR2 reads SMNVEV (reference sequence). The CDR3 is 13 residues long.

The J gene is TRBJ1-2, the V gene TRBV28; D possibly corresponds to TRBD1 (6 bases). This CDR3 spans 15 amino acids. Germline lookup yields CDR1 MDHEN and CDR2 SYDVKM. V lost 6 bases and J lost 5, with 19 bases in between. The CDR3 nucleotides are TGTGCCAGCAGCTACCAGGGTGAGGGGGTTTATGGCTACACCTTC. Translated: CASSYQGEGVYGYTF.

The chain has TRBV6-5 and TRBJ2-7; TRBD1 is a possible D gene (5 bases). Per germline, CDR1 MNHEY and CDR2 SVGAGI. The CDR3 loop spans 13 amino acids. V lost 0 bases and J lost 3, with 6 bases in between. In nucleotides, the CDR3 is TGTGCCAGCAGTTACTCTCAGGGCTACGAGCAGTACTTC. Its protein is CASSYSQGYEQYF.

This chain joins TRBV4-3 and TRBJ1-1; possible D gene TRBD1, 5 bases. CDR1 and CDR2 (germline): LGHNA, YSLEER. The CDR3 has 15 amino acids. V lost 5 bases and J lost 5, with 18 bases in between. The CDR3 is CASSGRTGPGTEAFF. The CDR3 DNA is TGCGCCAGCAGCGGACGGACGGGGCCGGGAACTGAAGCTTTCTTT.